The T cell receptor beta chain under discussion was sequenced for a study of blood T cell repertoires in COVID-19. Overall study context: Sample material is recorded as cDNA or gDNA derived from T cells, B-cell-depleted T cells, or PBMCs.

Profiling relied on immunoSEQ multiplex PCR, and the TCRdb table lists in-frame clones only, not all of them. The table records some 270,000 clones, approximately 85% of them present only once. J was trimmed by 5 bases and V by 6 bases; bases with no gene match: 7. Germline CDR1 SNHLY, CDR2 FYNNEI. The CDR3 is 16 amino acids. The chain is built from TRBV2 and TRBJ2-3; TRBD2 agrees at 14 bases. The sequence derives from a woman of 80 years or more with COVID-19, enrolled during active disease. Input material: peripheral blood. CDR3 region: CASRRLAGGPGDTQYF. Here the CDR3 DNA reads TGTGCCAGCAGAAGACTAGCGGGGGGGCCTGGAGATACGCAGTATTTT. Full variable domain (rest looked up from reference TRBV2 and TRBJ2-3): EPEVTQTPSHQVTQMGQEVILRCVPISNHLYFYWYRQILGQKVEFLVSFYNNEISEKSEIFDDQFSVERPDGSNFTLKIRSTKLEDSAMYFCASRRLAGGPGDTQYFGPGTRLTVL.